The rows below give T cell receptor beta chains drawn from one sample of a study of T-cell reconstitution after alpha-beta-depleted transplantation in children. One entry per CDR3 protein results from TCRdb running MiXCR on the PCR reads. Among more than 400,000 distinct CDR3 sequences, 43% were seen once, and the ten largest hold under 35%. Source: PBMCs, taken before TCRalphabeta/CD19-depleted stem cell transplant. The receptors derive from a girl under 10 years old with aplastic anemia, due to receive a stem cell transplant. Each CDR3 is given with its conserved first and last residue. The D gene is left open where the match is weak. Clone size is given for some rows only: seen once, a few or many times, or a class if the clone is expanded.

V gene	J gene	D gene	clone size	CDR3 protein	CDR3 DNA
TRBV29-1	TRBJ2-7	TRBD1	.	CSVEYGDRPYEQYF	TGCAGCGTTGAATATGGGGACAGACCCTACGAGCAGTACTTC
TRBV5-1	TRBJ2-3	TRBD2	.	CASSLEASGGLADTQYF	TGCGCCAGCAGCTTGGAGGCTAGCGGGGGGTTAGCGGATACGCAGTATTTT
TRBV20-1	TRBJ1-1	.	.	CSARVSHYTGNTEAFF	TGCAGTGCTAGAGTGTCCCATTACACGGGAAACACTGAAGCTTTCTTT
TRBV12-3/TRBV12-4	TRBJ2-1	TRBD2	.	CASSLVTSGSRNEQFF	TGTGCCAGCAGTTTAGTTACTAGCGGGAGTAGAAATGAGCAGTTCTTC
TRBV27	TRBJ1-2	.	once	CASRRVDGYGYTF	TGTGCCAGCAGACGCGTGGACGGCTATGGCTACACCTTC
TRBV10-3	TRBJ2-7	TRBD2	.	CAISGRLAIYEQYF	TGTGCCATCAGCGGAAGACTAGCCATCTACGAGCAGTACTTC
TRBV30	TRBJ2-1	.	.	CAWSGVSSYNEQFF	TGTGCCTGGAGCGGGGTGAGCTCCTACAATGAGCAGTTCTTC
TRBV6-1	TRBJ1-2	.	.	CASSPGRALRGYTF	TGTGCCAGCAGCCCGGGACGGGCCTTACGAGGCTACACCTTC
TRBV27	TRBJ2-1	TRBD1	once	CASSLYRGPYNEQFF	TGTGCCAGCAGTTTATACAGGGGGCCCTACAATGAGCAGTTCTTC
TRBV29-1	TRBJ1-3	.	few	CSVFGVSGNTIYF	TGCAGCGTCTTCGGAGTCTCTGGAAACACCATATATTTT
TRBV5-5	TRBJ1-2	TRBD1	many	CASSQAPGQVSNYGYTF	TGTGCCAGCAGTCAAGCCCCGGGACAGGTGTCTAACTATGGCTACACCTTC
TRBV27	TRBJ2-1	.	many	CASSLAKGGNEQFF	TGTGCCAGCAGTTTAGCTAAGGGGGGCAATGAGCAGTTCTTC
TRBV20-1	TRBJ2-6	.	.	CSAKGFSSGANVLTF	TGCAGTGCCAAGGGTTTTAGCTCTGGGGCCAACGTCCTGACTTTC
TRBV5-6	TRBJ1-1	TRBD1	.	CASSGGTGMGTEAFF	TGTGCCAGCAGCGGCGGGACAGGGATGGGCACTGAAGCTTTCTTT
TRBV9	TRBJ2-1	.	many	CASSVVGPVDEQFF	TGTGCCAGCAGCGTAGTCGGACCCGTTGATGAGCAGTTCTTC
TRBV29-1	TRBJ2-7	.	.	CSVRDIPYEQYF	TGCAGCGTGCGGGACATTCCCTACGAGCAGTACTTC
TRBV29-1	TRBJ2-3	.	.	CSMTDYGTDTQYF	TGCAGCATGACGGATTACGGTACAGATACGCAGTATTTT
TRBV2	TRBJ1-1	.	many	CASTVQGLGTEAFF	TGTGCCAGCACCGTGCAGGGTTTGGGCACTGAAGCTTTCTTT
TRBV9	TRBJ2-7	TRBD1	.	CASSGRQGSGEQYF	TGTGCCAGCAGCGGACGACAGGGATCGGGCGAGCAGTACTTC
TRBV12-3/TRBV12-4	TRBJ2-7	.	once	CASSGTGVEQYF	TGTGCCAGCTCCGGGACGGGGGTAGAGCAGTACTTC
TRBV6-4	TRBJ2-3	TRBD2	.	CASSYAGGADTQYF	TGTGCCAGCAGTTACGCGGGGGGGGCAGATACGCAGTATTTT
TRBV6-1	TRBJ2-1	.	.	CASSRGLLNEQFF	TGTGCCAGCAGTAGGGGGTTGCTCAATGAGCAGTTCTTC
TRBV4-1	TRBJ2-7	.	.	CASSQGPFLTYEQYF	TGCGCCAGCAGCCAAGGGCCTTTCCTCACTTACGAGCAGTACTTC
TRBV20-1	TRBJ2-7	.	.	CSPSAQGSEQYF	TGCAGTCCCTCTGCCCAAGGAAGCGAGCAGTACTTC
TRBV5-1	TRBJ2-2	.	few	CASSLKGVAGELFF	TGCGCCAGCAGCTTAAAGGGGGTGGCCGGGGAGCTGTTTTTT
TRBV11-2	TRBJ1-4	TRBD1	.	CASSPDRGEKLFF	TGTGCCAGCAGCCCGGACAGGGGGGAAAAACTGTTTTTT
TRBV6-1	TRBJ2-1	TRBD1	.	CASSAGTALNEQFF	TGTGCCAGTTCCGCTGGGACAGCTCTTAATGAGCAGTTCTTC
TRBV10-3	TRBJ2-3	TRBD1	once	CAISEDRATDTQYF	TGTGCCATCAGTGAGGACAGGGCAACAGATACGCAGTATTTT
TRBV20-1	TRBJ2-5	.	many	CSARGHQETQYF	TGCAGTGCTAGAGGACACCAAGAGACCCAGTACTTC
TRBV30	TRBJ2-3	.	.	CAWSVPGRDTQYF	TGTGCCTGGAGTGTACCGGGCCGAGATACGCAGTATTTT
TRBV20-1	TRBJ2-5	TRBD2	many	CSARSLAGGGETQYF	TGCAGTGCTAGATCCTTAGCGGGAGGGGGGGAGACCCAGTACTTC
TRBV7-2	TRBJ2-1	TRBD2	.	CASSLNVAGGHEQFF	TGTGCCAGCAGCTTAAATGTAGCGGGAGGCCATGAGCAGTTCTTC
TRBV20-1	TRBJ2-7	TRBD1	.	CSGWPDRVPYEQYF	TGCAGTGGTTGGCCGGACAGGGTCCCCTACGAGCAGTACTTC
TRBV12-3/TRBV12-4	TRBJ2-3	TRBD2	.	CASSWGGVFGMGTDTQYF	TGTGCCAGCAGTTGGGGGGGAGTATTCGGTATGGGCACAGATACGCAGTATTTT
TRBV6-5	TRBJ2-7	.	.	CASSYVASGAYEQYF	TGTGCCAGCAGTTACGTTGCTAGTGGGGCCTACGAGCAGTACTTC
TRBV5-1	TRBJ2-2	TRBD1	once	CASSPLGTEVVGELFF	TGCGCCAGCAGCCCGCTCGGGACAGAAGTAGTCGGGGAGCTGTTTTTT
TRBV20-1	TRBJ1-4	.	many	CSNEGPLNEKLFF	TGCAGTAACGAAGGACCGCTTAATGAAAAACTGTTTTTT
TRBV14	TRBJ2-1	TRBD1	many	CASSHGQAYNEQFF	TGTGCCAGCAGCCATGGACAGGCGTACAATGAGCAGTTCTTC
TRBV29-1	TRBJ2-5	TRBD2	many	CSVDRTRGEQETQYF	TGCAGCGTTGATAGGACTAGGGGAGAACAAGAGACCCAGTACTTC
TRBV7-9	TRBJ2-2	TRBD1	.	CANPDPGTGSTGELFF	TGTGCCAACCCTGACCCCGGGACAGGGTCCACCGGGGAGCTGTTTTTT
TRBV5-6	TRBJ2-6	TRBD1	.	CASSPGTGGFGANVLTF	TGTGCCAGCAGCCCTGGGACAGGGGGATTTGGGGCCAACGTCCTGACTTTC